This TCR beta chain was captured in a study of T cell responses to AZD1222 COVID-19 vaccine. Worth noting for this clone: Its cognate antigen is unknown.

Method: immunoSEQ multiplex PCR; TCRdb's copy keeps in-frame clones and lacks some. This table has some 140,000 clones, 90% appearing once. General study results and limits: Baseline antibody screening turned up just five to seven seropositive AZD1222 recipients.

The CDR3 is 17 amino acids. Trimming left V 0 bases short and J 0 bases short, with 13 bases between. The germline CDR1 and CDR2 sequences are LNHNV and YYDKDF (reference sequence). Here the sequenced sample was peripheral blood, taken on day 0 of AZD1222 vaccination. V usage is TRBV15 and J usage is TRBJ2-3, with a weak D call TRBD2 (5 bases). This TCR came from an adult in good health. The CDR3 region is CATSRDGLAISTDTQYF. The CDR3 bases are TGTGCCACCAGCAGAGATGGGCTAGCAATTAGCACAGATACGCAGTATTTT.